This T cell receptor beta chain stems from a study of T cells in Graves' hyperthyroidism and ophthalmopathy (dated by TCRdb to about 2019). Background for the entire study: Peripheral blood was collected at initial diagnosis, before any treatment. A discovery cohort of about 96 patients, about 40 with Graves' ophthalmopathy and approximately 60 with stable Graves' hyperthyroidism, was used to find distinguishing TCR V-J signatures. An independent validation cohort of under 20 hyperthyroidism patients and 17 patients who later progressed to ophthalmopathy tested prospective prediction of ophthalmopathy. The 75 to 100 discovery patients were randomly split 7:3 into training and test sets. Thyroid tissue and blood T-cell repertoires from about 6 Graves' hyperthyroidism patients were also compared in the study. After sampling, hyperthyroidism patients received methimazole starting at 30 mg daily, and ophthalmopathy patients received high-dose intravenous methylprednisolone. The paper describes TCR Vbeta CDR3 sequencing of 120 to 150 peripheral blood samples, made up of about 40 ophthalmopathy patients, around 78 hyperthyroidism patients and approximately 17 progressor patients. Results and caveats for the whole study, not just this receptor: During validation, the model predicted progression to ophthalmopathy a median of about 5.9 months ahead of onset, with almost 71% sensitivity and about 72% specificity. Most expanded thyroid clonotypes (frequency above 0.001) were also detected in blood, suggesting blood repertoires may reflect thyroid immune responses. Sample size was not statistically predetermined, and blinding of investigators to group allocation was not performed. Ophthalmopathy was separated from stable hyperthyroidism by a 13 V-J signature model, with approximately 85% sensitivity and about 84% specificity obtained in cross-validation and 80%/75% obtained in testing.

Ophthalmopathy patients had moderately to severely active disease, Clinical Activity Score of at least 3, NOSPECS grade of at least 4, and duration under 3 months. The study excluded patients with uncontrolled infections, other autoimmune diseases, pregnancy or lactation. Diagnoses were established on the basis of clinical symptoms, serum thyroxine and TRAb, thyroid ultrasound, and orbital computed tomography. PBMCs were separated from roughly 9.3 ml of fresh peripheral blood using Ficoll-Paque density gradient centrifugation. Total RNA was extracted using Trizol reagent, and RNA quality was assessed on an Agilent 2100 Bioanalyzer. The TCR beta CDR3 regions were amplified from RNA transcripts. The first round of RT-PCR for the TCR CDR3 was performed with the HTBI primer set and the Qiagen OneStep RT-PCR kit. The libraries were constructed in a second round of multiplex PCR and then size-selected and purified. The libraries were sequenced on an Illumina HiSeq2000 using paired-end 100 bp reads. Under the source paper's analysis protocol: SOAPnuke was used to process the raw data, throwing out any read that contained adapters or uncalled bases, had a mean Phred below 15, or lacked an exact constant-primer or identifier match. High-quality paired reads were merged using COPE v1.2.5, and each unique nucleotide sequence was defined as a clonotype. MiTCR v1.1 was used to align the clonotypes against IMGT TRBV, TRBD and TRBJ reference segments. The analysis included only V-J combinations with a frequency above 0.0001, which together covered 99.2% of the repertoires. A TCS score was defined as the ratio between F50 (clonal expansion) and ExV (chaos), using BLOSUM62-based TCRdist between CDR3 peptides within each V-J. Welch's t-statistics and random forest reduced 514 V-J features to 13, which were used in a naive Bayes classifier (R e1071). TCRdb's own reprocessing of the public reads used fastp at Q25 and MiXCR and kept productive beta chains. Merged by CDR3 protein, the rows form single entries marked with the most common genes and DNA. These V and J calls derive from TCRdb rather than the authors' analysis. Present in this sample are 240,000 or so distinct CDR3 sequences, less than 20% of which were seen just once. Around 28% of the sample rests with the top ten.

The CDR3 holds 14 amino acids from the cysteine to the phenylalanine. Just the 42-base CDR3 DNA is kept, in frame starting at base 1. Trimming at the junction amounts to 5 bases on V and 4 bases on J, and the germline ends lie 14 bases apart. This clonotype came up many times. Its specific antigen is unknown. One base away there is no much larger clone; base qualities are not given. The rearrangement combines TRBV12-3 or TRBV12-4 with TRBJ1-1, with no reliable assignment of the D segment. What was sequenced was blood. The sequence derives from a woman under 30 with Graves' ophthalmopathy. The encoded CDR3 is CASSITGRSTEAFF. The DNA sequence reads TGTGCCAGCAGTATAACTGGAAGGAGCACTGAAGCTTTCTTT.